Presented here are 17 T cell receptor beta chains from one specimen sequenced in a study of blood T cell repertoires in COVID-19. Sequencing used immunoSEQ multiplex PCR; TCRdb keeps in-frame clones, though not all of them. The data hold 95,000 to 150,000 clones, with 86% observed a single time. The material sequenced was peripheral blood. The receptors originated from a man aged 35-49 years with acute or convalescent COVID-19.

The rearrangement links TRBV5-6 to TRBJ1-5, with TRBD1 matching over 8 bases. V lost 2 bases and J lost 7; bases outside the gene matches: 8. This CDR3 spans 15 amino acids. Germline V gene sequence: CDR1 SGHDT, CDR2 YYEEEE. CDR3 in amino acids: CASSFAGTGYQPQHF. CDR3 coding DNA: TGTGCCAGCAGCTTTGCCGGGACAGGTTACCAGCCCCAGCATTTT.

This chain links TRBV12-3 or TRBV12-4 with TRBJ1-1, with no clear D. This CDR3 contains 13 residues. Trimming left V 5 bases short and J 1 base short, with 8 bases between. CDR3 coding DNA: TGTGCCAGCAGTATATCAGGGAACACTGAAGCTTTCTTT. It is translated as CASSISGNTEAFF.

The chain recombines TRBV4-3 with TRBJ1-2; D is ambiguous. V was shortened by 0 bases and J by 7 bases, with 18 bases between the two germline ends. The CDR3 loop spans 16 amino acids. CDR1 LGHNA and CDR2 YSLEER come from the germline V gene. CDR3 region: CASSQDRVGSAAGYTF. The CDR3 DNA reads TGCGCCAGCAGCCAAGATCGGGTCGGGTCAGCGGCTGGCTACACCTTC.

This clone was observed a handful of times. The chain is built from TRBV6-5 and TRBJ1-2; 9 bases fit TRBD1. CDR1 and CDR2 from the germline V gene are MNHEY and SVGAGI. V trimming: 5 bases; J trimming: 4 bases; junction bases outside the gene matches: 8. The length of the CDR3 is 15 residues. CDR3 amino acids: CASSQGDRVGYGYTF. CDR3 nucleotide sequence: TGTGCCAGCAGTCAGGGGGACAGGGTGGGCTATGGCTACACCTTC.

This chain uses TRBV19 with TRBJ1-2; 8 positions agree with TRBD1. Germline CDR1 LNHDA, CDR2 SQIVND (reference sequence). J was trimmed by 8 bases and V by 5 bases; bases with no gene match: 7. The CDR3 is 13 amino acids. The CDR3 sequence is CASSSTGVWGYTF. CDR3 nucleotide sequence: TGTGCCAGTAGTTCGACAGGGGTTTGGGGCTACACCTTC.

This chain uses TRBV11-2 with TRBJ2-3, with 7 positions matching TRBD2. With 5 bases clipped from V and 1 base from J, the junction kept 9 bases outside the gene matches. This CDR3 is 16 amino acids long. Germline CDR1 and CDR2: SGHAT and FQNNGV. The CDR3 region is CASSPGWLAGTDTQYF. The DNA for the CDR3 is TGTGCCAGCAGCCCCGGATGGCTAGCGGGCACAGATACGCAGTATTTT.

The V and J genes are TRBV7-9 and TRBJ1-1; D call uncertain. V lost 4 bases and J 1 base, leaving 10 bases between the germline ends. CDR1 and CDR2 from the germline V gene are SEHNR and FQNEAQ (reference sequence). The CDR3 is 14 amino acids. This chain's CDR3 is CASSYSLPNTEAFF. DNA of the CDR3: TGTGCCAGCAGCTACAGCTTACCGAACACTGAAGCTTTCTTT. Full variable domain (missing parts from reference TRBV7-9 and TRBJ1-1): DTGVSQNPRHKITKRGQNVTFRCDPISEHNRLYWYRQTLGQGPEFLTYFQNEAQLEKSRLLSDRFSAERPKGSFSTLEIQRTEQGDSAMYLCASSYSLPNTEAFFGQGTRLTVV.

V is TRBV4-2 and J is TRBJ1-1; possibly TRBD1 for D (5 bases). The CDR3 covers 14 residues. V lost 5 bases and J 1 base, leaving 11 bases between the germline ends. In germline, CDR1 is LGHNA, CDR2 YNFKEQ. The CDR3 is CASSARVANTEAFF. The DNA for the CDR3 is TGTGCCAGCAGCGCCAGGGTCGCGAACACTGAAGCTTTCTTT.

The chain joins TRBV6-6 to TRBJ2-1; 7 nucleotides line up with TRBD2. Trimming at V came to 7 bases and at J to 2 bases, leaving 5 bases not matched to a gene. The CDR3 is made up of 14 amino acids. In germline, CDR1 is MNHNY, CDR2 SVGAGI (reference sequence). CDR3 region: CASTRAGTYNEQFF. In DNA, the CDR3 is TGTGCCAGCACCCGAGCGGGAACCTACAATGAGCAGTTCTTC.

The chain carries TRBV6-1 and TRBJ1-4, with 11 bases lining up with TRBD1. Unmatched junction bases numbered 2, after V lost 0 bases and J lost 11 bases. Per the germline V gene, CDR1 is MNHNS and CDR2 is SASEGT. This CDR3 has 14 amino acids. CDR3 DNA: TGTGCCAGCAGTGAAGCGGACAGGGGGCCTAAACTGTTTTTT. Its translation is CASSEADRGPKLFF.

The rearrangement uses TRBV27 and TRBJ1-4, with D uncertain. With 5 bases removed from V and 7 bases from J, the gap between germline ends came to 20 bases. Germline values: CDR1 MNHEY, CDR2 SMNVEV (reference sequence). CDR3 length: 16 residues. CDR3 amino acids: CASSTLTSLVGEKLFF. The CDR3 region has the DNA TGTGCCAGCAGTACCCTGACATCCCTTGTAGGTGAAAAACTGTTTTTT. The whole variable domain, remainder taken from reference TRBV27 and TRBJ1-4, is EAQVTQNPRYLITVTGKKLTVTCSQNMNHEYMSWYRQDPGLGLRQIYYSMNVEVTDKGDVPEGYKVSRKEKRNFPLILESPSPNQTSLYFCASSTLTSLVGEKLFFGSGTQLSVL.

The CDR3, as DNA: TGTGCCAGCTCATCACAAAGTCCCGGGACAGGGCTGGGCACTGAAGCTTTCTTT. Translating gives CASSSQSPGTGLGTEAFF. The chain links TRBV18 to TRBJ1-1; 9 positions agree with TRBD1. V dropped 5 bases and J dropped 4; count of bases not matched to a gene: 17. The germline CDR1 and CDR2 sequences are KGHSH and LQKENI. This CDR3 has 18 amino acids.

This clone was detected once. The chain is built from TRBV6-5 and TRBJ2-7, with 9 bases fitting TRBD1. This CDR3 is 15 amino acids long. Germline assignment: CDR1 MNHEY and CDR2 SVGAGI. Unmatched junction bases numbered 9, after V lost 6 bases and J lost 3 bases. CDR3 nucleotide sequence: TGTGCCAGCAGACTGGGACAGGGAAATAACTACGAGCAGTACTTC. This translates into CASRLGQGNNYEQYF.

The chain recombines TRBV6-6 with TRBJ1-3, with D tentatively TRBD1 (6 bases). From germline, CDR1 is MNHNY and CDR2 SVGAGI (reference sequence). Trimming cost V 6 bases and J 0 bases, with 12 bases left between them. This CDR3 is 15 amino acids long. The CDR3 loop is CASSYIRGSGNTIYF. CDR3 nucleotide sequence: TGTGCCAGCAGCTATATCAGGGGCTCTGGAAACACCATATATTTT.

V and J are TRBV5-8 and TRBJ1-5, with D maybe TRBD1 (6 bases). This CDR3 region has 16 residues. V was trimmed by 4 bases and J by 6 bases, leaving 20 bases between them. Looked up from germline, CDR1 is SGHTS and CDR2 is YDEGEE. The CDR3 nucleotides are TGTGCCAGCAGCGCGCAAACACAGGGTTGGGGTCAGCCCCAGCATTTT. It specifies CASSAQTQGWGQPQHF.

The rearrangement links TRBV2 to TRBJ2-6, with a possible D match to TRBD2 (5 bases). The CDR3 extends over 15 amino acids. The germline V gene encodes CDR1 SNHLY and CDR2 FYNNEI. The V gene lost 3 bases and the J gene lost 2 bases, with 8 bases spanning the gap. CDR3 nucleotides: TGTGCCAGCAGTGAGCCCGGGGCTGGGGCCAACGTCCTGACTTTC. Protein: CASSEPGAGANVLTF.

The rearrangement joins TRBV19 to TRBJ1-1; D may be TRBD1 (5 bases). Trimming left V 5 bases short and J 3 bases short, with 13 bases between. The CDR3 is 14 residues long. Germline loops: CDR1 LNHDA, CDR2 SQIVND (reference sequence). CDR3 bases: TGTGCCAGTAGTGCCGGGGGTGGGTACACTGAAGCTTTCTTT. Protein: CASSAGGGYTEAFF.